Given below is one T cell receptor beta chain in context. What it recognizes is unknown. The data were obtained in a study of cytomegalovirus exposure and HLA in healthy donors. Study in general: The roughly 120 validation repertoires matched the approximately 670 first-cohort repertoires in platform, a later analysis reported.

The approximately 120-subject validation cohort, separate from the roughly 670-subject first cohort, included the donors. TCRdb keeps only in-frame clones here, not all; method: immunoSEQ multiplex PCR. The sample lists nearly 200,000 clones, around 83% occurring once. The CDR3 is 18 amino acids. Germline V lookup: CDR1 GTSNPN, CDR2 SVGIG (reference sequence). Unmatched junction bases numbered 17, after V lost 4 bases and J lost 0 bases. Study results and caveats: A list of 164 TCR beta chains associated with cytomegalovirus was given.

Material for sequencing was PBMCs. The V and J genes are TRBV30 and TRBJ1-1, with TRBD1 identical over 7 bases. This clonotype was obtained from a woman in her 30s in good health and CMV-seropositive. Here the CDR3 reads CAWKSKTRTGLMNTEAFF. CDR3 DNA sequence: TGTGCCTGGAAGAGTAAGACGCGGACAGGACTAATGAACACTGAAGCTTTCTTT.